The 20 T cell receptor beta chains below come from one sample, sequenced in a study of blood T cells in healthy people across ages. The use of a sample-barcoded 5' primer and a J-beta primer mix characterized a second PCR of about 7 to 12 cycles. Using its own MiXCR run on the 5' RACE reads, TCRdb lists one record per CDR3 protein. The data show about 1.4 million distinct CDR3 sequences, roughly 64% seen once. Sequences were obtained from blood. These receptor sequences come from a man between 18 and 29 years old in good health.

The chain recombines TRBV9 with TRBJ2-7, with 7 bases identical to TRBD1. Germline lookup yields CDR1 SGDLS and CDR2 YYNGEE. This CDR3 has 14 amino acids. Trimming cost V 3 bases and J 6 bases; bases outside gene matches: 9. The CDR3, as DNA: TGTGCCAGCAGCGCCCAGGGGGTCTCTGGCGAGCAGTACTTC. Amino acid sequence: CASSAQGVSGEQYF.

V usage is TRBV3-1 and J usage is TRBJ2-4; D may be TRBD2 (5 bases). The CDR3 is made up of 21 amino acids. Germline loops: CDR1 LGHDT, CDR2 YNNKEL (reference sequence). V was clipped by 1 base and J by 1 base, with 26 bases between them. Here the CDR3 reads CASSQGRSQRSEDGAKNIQYF. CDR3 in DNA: TGTGCCAGCAGCCAAGGGAGGTCTCAGCGTTCAGAAGACGGGGCCAAAAACATTCAGTACTTC. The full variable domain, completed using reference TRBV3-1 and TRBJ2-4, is DTAVSQTPKYLVTQMGNDKSIKCEQNLGHDTMYWYKQDSKKFLKIMFSYNNKELIINETVPNRFSPKSPDKAHLNLHINSLELGDSAVYFCASSQGRSQRSEDGAKNIQYFGAGTRLSVL.

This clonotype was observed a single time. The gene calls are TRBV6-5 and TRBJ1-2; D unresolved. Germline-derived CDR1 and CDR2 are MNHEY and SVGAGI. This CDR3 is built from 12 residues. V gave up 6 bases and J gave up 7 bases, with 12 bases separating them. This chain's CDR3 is CASSPIAGGYTF. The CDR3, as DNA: TGTGCCAGCAGCCCGATAGCGGGTGGCTACACCTTC.

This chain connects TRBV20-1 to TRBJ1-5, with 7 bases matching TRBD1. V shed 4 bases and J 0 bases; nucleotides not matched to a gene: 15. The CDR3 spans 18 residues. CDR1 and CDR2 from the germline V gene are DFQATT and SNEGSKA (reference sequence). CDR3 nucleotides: TGCAGTGCTACCACACAGGGGATTTGGGGTTATAGCAATCAGCCCCAGCATTTT. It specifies CSATTQGIWGYSNQPQHF.

CDR3 sequence (DNA): TGCAGCGGGAAGACAGGGGAGAGCTACACCTTC. This sequence encodes CSGKTGESYTF. The genes are TRBV29-1 and TRBJ1-2; TRBD1 agrees at 8 bases. Trimming cost V 7 bases and J 9 bases; bases outside gene matches: 7. Germline V gives CDR1 SQVTM, CDR2 ANQGSEA. This CDR3 region has 11 residues.

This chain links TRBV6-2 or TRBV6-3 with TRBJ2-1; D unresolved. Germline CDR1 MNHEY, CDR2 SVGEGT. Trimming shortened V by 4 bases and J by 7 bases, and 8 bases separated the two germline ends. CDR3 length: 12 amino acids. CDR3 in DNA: TGTGCCAGCAGTTCTTTGTGGAATGAGCAGTTCTTC. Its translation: CASSSLWNEQFF.

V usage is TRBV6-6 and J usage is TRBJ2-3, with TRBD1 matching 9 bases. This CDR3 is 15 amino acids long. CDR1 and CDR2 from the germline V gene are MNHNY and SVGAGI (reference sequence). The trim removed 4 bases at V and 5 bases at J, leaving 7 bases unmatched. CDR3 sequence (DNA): TGTGCCAGCAGTTGGTCGACAGGGGGAATAGATACGCAGTATTTT. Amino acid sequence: CASSWSTGGIDTQYF.

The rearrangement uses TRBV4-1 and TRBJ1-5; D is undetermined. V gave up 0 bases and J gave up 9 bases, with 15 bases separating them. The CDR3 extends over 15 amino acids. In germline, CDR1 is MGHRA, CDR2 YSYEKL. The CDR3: CASSQEAFTDTPQHF. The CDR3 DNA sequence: TGCGCCAGCAGCCAAGAGGCCTTTACTGATACGCCCCAGCATTTT.

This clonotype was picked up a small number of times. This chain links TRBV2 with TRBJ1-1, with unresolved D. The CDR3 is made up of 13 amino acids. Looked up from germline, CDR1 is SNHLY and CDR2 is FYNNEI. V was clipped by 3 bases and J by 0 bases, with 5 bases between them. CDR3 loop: CASSEELNTEAFF. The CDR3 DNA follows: TGTGCCAGCAGTGAGGAACTGAACACTGAAGCTTTCTTT.

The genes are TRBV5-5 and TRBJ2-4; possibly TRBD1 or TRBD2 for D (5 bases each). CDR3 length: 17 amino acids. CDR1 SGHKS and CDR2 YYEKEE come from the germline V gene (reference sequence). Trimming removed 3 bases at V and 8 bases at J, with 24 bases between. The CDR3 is CASSYAKTGPRADIQYF. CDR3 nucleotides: TGTGCCAGCAGCTACGCCAAGACGGGACCCCGGGCGGACATTCAGTACTTC. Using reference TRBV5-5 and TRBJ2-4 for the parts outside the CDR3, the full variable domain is DAGVTQSPTHLIKTRGQQVTLRCSPISGHKSVSWYQQVLGQGPQFIFQYYEKEERGRGNFPDRFSARQFPNYSSELNVNALLLGDSALYLCASSYAKTGPRADIQYFGAGTRLSVL.

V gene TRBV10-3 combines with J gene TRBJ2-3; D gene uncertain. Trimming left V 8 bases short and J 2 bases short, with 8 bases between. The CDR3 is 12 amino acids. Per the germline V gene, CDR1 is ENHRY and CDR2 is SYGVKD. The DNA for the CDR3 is TGTGCCATCGGCCAGCACACAGATACGCAGTATTTT. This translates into CAIGQHTDTQYF.

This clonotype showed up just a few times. The CDR3 region is CASSQADRPFEQFF. CDR3 coding DNA: TGTGCCAGCAGCCAAGCGGACCGACCGTTTGAGCAGTTCTTC. The chain couples TRBV3-1 to TRBJ2-1; D remains ambiguous. V gave up 1 base and J gave up 9 bases, with 13 bases separating them. The V gene's germline CDR1 is LGHDT and CDR2 YNNKEL (reference sequence). The CDR3 contains 14 residues.

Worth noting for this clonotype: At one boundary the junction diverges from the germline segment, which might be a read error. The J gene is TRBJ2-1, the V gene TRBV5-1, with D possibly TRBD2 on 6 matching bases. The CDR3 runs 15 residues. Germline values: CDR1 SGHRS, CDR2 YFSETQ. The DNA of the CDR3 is TGCGCCAGCAGTTCTAGGGAGGCTTCCTACAATAAGCAGTTCTTC. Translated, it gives CASSSREASYNKQFF.

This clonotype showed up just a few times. The CDR3 DNA follows: TGTGCCAGCAGTCCTTTGAGGGGCCTCTCCTACGAGCAGTACTTC. Protein sequence: CASSPLRGLSYEQYF. The chain recombines TRBV6-2 or TRBV6-3 with TRBJ2-7; D is possibly TRBD1 or TRBD2 (5 bases each). The V end lost 5 bases, the J end lost 0 bases, and 14 bases lay between the germline ends. CDR3 length: 15 residues. Germline loops: CDR1 MNHEY, CDR2 SVGEGT.

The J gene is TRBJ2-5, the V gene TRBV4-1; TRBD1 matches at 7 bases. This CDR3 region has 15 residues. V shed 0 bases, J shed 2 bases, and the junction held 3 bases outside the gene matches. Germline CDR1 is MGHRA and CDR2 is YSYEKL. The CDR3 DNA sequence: TGCGCCAGCAGCCAAGATGACAGGGCTCAAGAGACCCAGTACTTC. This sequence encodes CASSQDDRAQETQYF.

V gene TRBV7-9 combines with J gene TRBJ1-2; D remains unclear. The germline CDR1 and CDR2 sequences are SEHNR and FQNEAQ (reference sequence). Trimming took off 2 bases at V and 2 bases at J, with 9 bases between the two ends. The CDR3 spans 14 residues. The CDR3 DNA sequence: TGTGCCAGCAGCTTATTGTGGAAAAACTATGGCTACACCTTC. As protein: CASSLLWKNYGYTF. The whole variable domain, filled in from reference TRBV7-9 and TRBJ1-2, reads DTGVSQNPRHKITKRGQNVTFRCDPISEHNRLYWYRQTLGQGPEFLTYFQNEAQLEKSRLLSDRFSAERPKGSFSTLEIQRTEQGDSAMYLCASSLLWKNYGYTFGSGTRLTVV.

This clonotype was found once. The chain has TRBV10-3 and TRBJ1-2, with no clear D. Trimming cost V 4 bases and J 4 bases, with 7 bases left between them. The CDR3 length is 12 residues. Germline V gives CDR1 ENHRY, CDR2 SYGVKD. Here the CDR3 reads CAISGASYGYTF. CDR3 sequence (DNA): TGTGCCATCAGTGGAGCAAGCTATGGCTACACCTTC.

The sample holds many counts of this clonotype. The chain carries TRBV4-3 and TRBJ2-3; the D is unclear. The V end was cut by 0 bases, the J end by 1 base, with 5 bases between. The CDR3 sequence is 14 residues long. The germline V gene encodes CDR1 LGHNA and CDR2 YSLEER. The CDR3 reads CASSQDGGTDTQYF. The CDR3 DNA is TGCGCCAGCAGCCAAGACGGCGGCACAGATACGCAGTATTTT.

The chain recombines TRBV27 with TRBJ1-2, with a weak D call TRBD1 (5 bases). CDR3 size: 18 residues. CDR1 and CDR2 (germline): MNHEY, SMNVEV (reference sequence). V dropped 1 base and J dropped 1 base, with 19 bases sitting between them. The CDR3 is CASSLLPPQGPINYGYTF. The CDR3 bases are TGTGCCAGCAGTTTATTGCCACCTCAGGGACCGATTAACTATGGCTACACCTTC.

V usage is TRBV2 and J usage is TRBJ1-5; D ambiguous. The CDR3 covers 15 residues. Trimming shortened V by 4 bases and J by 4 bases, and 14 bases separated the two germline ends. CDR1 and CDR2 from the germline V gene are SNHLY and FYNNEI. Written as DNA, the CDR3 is TGTGCCAGCAGTGGGCAGTCCCTTTCTAATCAGCCCCAGCATTTT. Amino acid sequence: CASSGQSLSNQPQHF. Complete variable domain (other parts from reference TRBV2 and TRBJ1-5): EPEVTQTPSHQVTQMGQEVILRCVPISNHLYFYWYRQILGQKVEFLVSFYNNEISEKSEIFDDQFSVERPDGSNFTLKIRSTKLEDSAMYFCASSGQSLSNQPQHFGDGTRLSIL.